The present entry profiles one TCR beta chain with its context. Its cognate antigen is unknown. The read terminates 3 residues before the CDR3 end, so the remaining end is supplied by the germline J gene. The CDR3 has 13 amino acids. The V gene end was trimmed by 2 bases and the J gene end by 8 bases; junction bases not matched to a gene: 4. Germline V CDR1 and CDR2: SGHRS, YFSETQ. The sample belongs to a study of T cell clonality in common variable immunodeficiency. Study conclusions and caveats: In common variable immunodeficiency, TCR beta chains reportedly carried fewer deletions and N-nucleotide insertions.

Heparinized whole blood, about 5 to 9 ml, came from each donor. Generated by immunoSEQ multiplex PCR, the TCRdb table keeps only in-frame clones and is missing some. This repertoire holds about 35,000 clones, and none appear only once. This TCR was recovered from a person between 18 and 75 years old in good health. Material for sequencing was peripheral blood mononuclear cells. This chain links TRBV5-1 with TRBJ2-1; 7 bases align to TRBD2. The covered CDR3 bases are TGCGCCAGCAGCTTCCCTAGCGGCGATGAG. It is translated as CASSFPSGDE. The whole CDR3 protein is CASSFPSGDEQFF.